The following is a T cell receptor beta chain sequence with its context. Its antigen is unknown. This specimen comes from a study of T cell repertoires in cytomegalovirus infection. TCRdb ran MiXCR on the reads and lists one entry per CDR3 protein. In the table there are some 940,000 distinct CDR3 sequences, approximately 30% of which are singletons. This CDR3 is built from 17 residues. Trimming at V came to 5 bases and at J to 0 bases, leaving 11 bases not matched to a gene. Germline V gene sequence: CDR1 LNHDA, CDR2 SQIVND (reference sequence). This TCR derives from a human donor in good health (CMV status not recorded). Some clones in this sample may be carry-over from other donors' samples. The sample in question was cultured CD8+ T cells from PBMCs, obtained from culture after CMV antigen stimulation. V usage is TRBV19 and J usage is TRBJ1-1, with TRBD1 identical over 8 bases. The DNA of the CDR3 is TGTGCCAGTAGTCCGAAAGGGGACAGGCATCTGAACACTGAAGCTTTCTTT. This sequence encodes CASSPKGDRHLNTEAFF.